This T cell receptor beta chain was found in a study of read filtering for tumor transcriptome and immune sequencing. About the study: Whole-transcriptome libraries were prepared after DNase treatment. Per sample, TCR-region reads ranged about 4 to 11 million by IR-seq, 85 to 1273 by RNA-seq.

Molecular barcoded adaptors covering alpha/delta and beta/gamma chains were used on approximately 400 ng RNA. One entry per CDR3 protein results from TCRdb running MiXCR on the reads. Among about 86,000 distinct CDR3 sequences, roughly 12% were seen once, and the ten largest hold approximately 15%. The CDR3 is made up of 12 amino acids. The V end was cut by 6 bases, the J end by 1 base, with 6 bases between. Germline lookup yields CDR1 MNHNY and CDR2 SVGAGI (reference sequence). This clonotype has a count of ten or more. No antigen is known for it. General observations from the study: RNA-seq captured clonotypes less deeply and reliably than IR-seq.

V is TRBV6-6 and J is TRBJ2-5; no clear D gene. This TCR was sampled from a donor aged 40 or over with multiple myeloma. Sequencing was carried out using a population of CD138-negative cells sorted from bone marrow. Here the CDR3 DNA reads TGTGCCAGCAGACCGACCCAAGAGACCCAGTACTTC. This translates into CASRPTQETQYF.